This T cell receptor beta chain is drawn from a study of shared clonotypes between healthy human individuals. Generated by immunoSEQ multiplex PCR, the TCRdb table keeps only in-frame clones and is missing some. Here the sample spans about 1.1 million clones, about 80% being singletons. Study results and caveats: Estimated richness was generally greater in naive than memory subsets.

Germline V gene data show CDR1 as GTSNPN and CDR2 as SVGIG (reference sequence). There are 12 residues in the CDR3. Between the trimmed V and J ends, which lost 6 bases and 5 bases, there was a span of 14 bases. Remarks on this clone: Antigen specificity is unknown.

The chain uses TRBV30 and TRBJ2-7, with D possibly TRBD2 on 6 matching bases. The sequencing input was memory CD4+ T cells from PBMCs. Subset meaning: CD45RA-negative fraction. This receptor was obtained from a man aged 18-30 years in good health. Some clones in this sample may be carry-over from other donors' samples. The CDR3: CACWGVYNEQYF. CDR3 bases: TGTGCCTGCTGGGGGGTATACAACGAGCAGTACTTC.